This TCR beta chain was profiled in a study of T-cell reconstitution after alpha-beta-depleted transplantation in children. Study results and limitations: Newly generated T cells supplied most T-cell counts and diversity one year post-transplant. At around two months after transplant, the alpha-beta T cells were reportedly derived from several hundred expanded clones that came from non-depleted graft cells. Day-60 TCRbeta diversity that was high in some patients was derived from surviving recipient T cells and thymic progenitors.

During its preparation, the TCRbeta library received unique molecular identifiers. TCRdb re-called the PCR reads with MiXCR, one entry per CDR3 protein. The table records roughly 570,000 distinct CDR3 sequences, around 27% of them present only once. About this clonotype itself: Its antigen remains unidentified.

CDR1 and CDR2 from the germline V gene are MNHEY and SVGAGI. The CDR3 runs to 15 residues. Trimming removed 2 bases from V and 5 bases from J, with 13 bases in between. Sequenced here: PBMCs, sampled before TCRalphabeta/CD19-depleted stem cell transplant. J is TRBJ1-3 and V is TRBV6-5; D ambiguous. The sequence was collected from a boy younger than two with Wiskott-Aldrich syndrome, due to receive a stem cell transplant. CDR3 in amino acids: CASSYGDGRRNTIYF. The CDR3 DNA is TGTGCCAGCAGTTACGGGGATGGGCGTAGAAACACCATATATTTT.